The 19 T cell receptor beta chains in this list originate from one sample, sequenced in a study of graft-versus-host responses after intestinal transplantation. These receptors lack a known antigen. This table comes from immunoSEQ multiplex PCR, and its TCRdb copy is limited to in-frame clones, with some not included. The top ten hold more than 2.5% of the sample, which has roughly 120,000 clones, 85% to 95% seen once. The sequences come from unstimulated CD8+ T cells sorted from spleen or lymph node cells, collected before intestinal transplant. These receptors came from a human donor who received an intestinal transplant.

This chain joins TRBV4-1 and TRBJ2-6; no firm D call. From germline, CDR1 is MGHRA and CDR2 YSYEKL. CDR3 length: 19 residues. Trimming pared 0 bases from V and 0 bases from J, leaving 15 bases between. CDR3 DNA sequence: TGCGCCAGCAGCCAAGATCGGAGTCAGATCCCCTCTGGGGCCAACGTCCTGACTTTC. Translating it yields CASSQDRSQIPSGANVLTF.

This clone has just one count. This rearrangement joins TRBV27 to TRBJ2-1, with 9 positions matching TRBD2. Germline V gene sequence: CDR1 MNHEY, CDR2 SMNVEV (reference sequence). This CDR3 has 17 amino acids. V dropped 4 bases and J dropped 1; count of bases not matched to a gene: 8. The CDR3 loop reads CASSSTAGGRSYNEQFF. CDR3 in DNA: TGTGCCAGCAGTTCGACCGCGGGAGGGCGGTCCTACAATGAGCAGTTCTTC.

Here the CDR3 reads CASSIGTGEFDEQYF. For the CDR3, the DNA is TGTGCCAGTAGTATTGGGACAGGGGAATTTGACGAGCAGTACTTC. The rearrangement uses TRBV19 and TRBJ2-7; 10 nucleotides align to TRBD1. After removal of 3 bases from V and 5 bases from J, the junction contained 7 bases not matched to a gene. The germline gives CDR1 LNHDA, CDR2 SQIVND (reference sequence). The CDR3 loop spans 15 amino acids.

This chain joins TRBV4-2 and TRBJ2-1; the D gene is possibly TRBD2 (5 bases). From germline, CDR1 is LGHNA and CDR2 YNFKEQ. The CDR3 contains 18 residues. V was cut by 0 bases and J by 4 bases, with 19 bases left in between. DNA for the CDR3: TGTGCCAGCAGCCAAGATAGGGCTAGCAGGCAATCTTACAATGAGCAGTTCTTC. It is translated as CASSQDRASRQSYNEQFF.

The gene calls are TRBV5-1 and TRBJ2-7; 10 bases match TRBD1. J was trimmed by 2 bases and V by 3 bases; bases with no gene match: 5. The germline gives CDR1 SGHRS, CDR2 YFSETQ. The CDR3 totals 15 residues. The CDR3 loop reads CASSWGTGETYEQYF. The DNA of the CDR3 is TGCGCCAGCAGCTGGGGGACAGGGGAAACCTACGAGCAGTACTTC.

This rearrangement joins TRBV28 to TRBJ2-7; the D gene is possibly TRBD2 (5 bases). This CDR3 is 12 amino acids long. Germline lookup yields CDR1 MDHEN and CDR2 SYDVKM. The V and J ends lost 5 bases and 9 bases respectively, with 14 bases between them. CDR3 bases: TGTGCCAGCAGTCCTTCGGGATTCGGGCAGTACTTC. Protein: CASSPSGFGQYF.

The gene calls are TRBV4-3 and TRBJ2-7; D is possibly TRBD1 or TRBD2 (5 bases each). The V gene's germline CDR1 is LGHNA and CDR2 YSLEER. Between the trimmed V and J ends, which lost 0 bases and 4 bases, there was a span of 7 bases. This CDR3 spans 13 amino acids. The CDR3 DNA reads TGCGCCAGCAGCCAAGACTGGGGGTACGAGCAGTACTTC. The encoded protein is CASSQDWGYEQYF.

The chain links TRBV6-5 to TRBJ1-1; possible D gene TRBD1, 6 bases. The germline V gene has CDR1 MNHEY and CDR2 SVGAGI. CDR3 length: 15 amino acids. V was cut by 2 bases and J by 4 bases, with 14 bases left in between. The CDR3 bases are TGTGCCAGCAGTTACATGGGGGCCGGCAGCACTGAAGCTTTCTTT. Protein: CASSYMGAGSTEAFF.

This clone was found a few times. This sequence may be a read error, since a much larger clone differs from it by one base. The sample holds other DNA sequences that translate to the same CDR3. The rearrangement uses TRBV4-2 and TRBJ1-1; no firm D call. V was pared by 5 bases and J by 5 bases, with 9 bases between. CDR1 is LGHNA, CDR2 YNFKEQ, per germline. This CDR3 comprises 12 residues. The CDR3 is CASSLRGTEAFF. CDR3 DNA: TGTGCCAGCAGCTTGAGAGGGACTGAAGCTTTCTTT.

This chain uses TRBV2 with TRBJ1-5, with a weak D call TRBD1 (6 bases). Germline loops: CDR1 SNHLY, CDR2 FYNNEI. This CDR3 comprises 16 residues. V dropped 5 bases and J dropped 0 bases, with 14 bases sitting between them. The DNA for the CDR3 is TGTGCCAGCAGTCCTCAGCCAGGGGATAGCAATCAGCCCCAGCATTTT. Translation gives CASSPQPGDSNQPQHF. The full variable domain, with the rest looked up from reference TRBV2 and TRBJ1-5, is EPEVTQTPSHQVTQMGQEVILRCVPISNHLYFYWYRQILGQKVEFLVSFYNNEISEKSEIFDDQFSVERPDGSNFTLKIRSTKLEDSAMYFCASSPQPGDSNQPQHFGDGTRLSIL.

Concerning this clone: Other nucleotide sequences in the sample specify the same CDR3. The J gene is TRBJ2-3, the V gene TRBV9; no firm D call. The germline V gene has CDR1 SGDLS and CDR2 YYNGEE. Trimming stripped 0 bases from V and 0 bases from J, with 5 bases between. This CDR3 comprises 14 residues. The CDR3 DNA reads TGTGCCAGCAGCGTAGACGGGAGCACAGATACGCAGTATTTT. Amino acid sequence: CASSVDGSTDTQYF.

The CDR3 is CASSYRGPSDTEAFF. The CDR3 DNA follows: TGTGCCAGCAGTTATCGGGGTCCTTCCGACACTGAAGCTTTCTTT. This sequence joins TRBV27 and TRBJ1-1; D call uncertain. Germline assignment: CDR1 MNHEY and CDR2 SMNVEV (reference sequence). The ends were cut back, 4 bases at V and 3 bases at J, with 15 bases in the middle. This CDR3 comprises 15 residues.

Note on this clone: Other nucleotide sequences in the sample specify the same CDR3. This chain links TRBV6-5 with TRBJ2-1, with 9 bases fitting TRBD1. Trimming took 4 bases from V and 4 from J; bases not matched to a gene: 8. Germline V CDR1 and CDR2: MNHEY, SVGAGI. The CDR3 extends over 16 amino acids. The CDR3 nucleotides read TGTGCCAGCAGTTTGGCATCCGGGACAGGGTACAATGAGCAGTTCTTC. Its translation is CASSLASGTGYNEQFF.

The chain employs TRBV28 and TRBJ2-7; 11 positions match TRBD2. After removal of 5 bases from V and 3 bases from J, the junction contained 3 bases not matched to a gene. The CDR3 loop spans 14 amino acids. Per germline, CDR1 MDHEN and CDR2 SYDVKM. CDR3 loop: CASSLLAGDYEQYF. The CDR3 DNA reads as TGTGCCAGCAGTCTACTAGCGGGAGACTACGAGCAGTACTTC. The full variable domain, its missing parts supplied by reference TRBV28 and TRBJ2-7, is DVKVTQSSRYLVKRTGEKVFLECVQDMDHENMFWYRQDPGLGLRLIYFSYDVKMKEKGDIPEGYSVSREKKERFSLILESASTNQTSMYLCASSLLAGDYEQYFGPGTRLTVT.

This chain joins TRBV19 and TRBJ2-1; 14 bases are shared with TRBD2. From germline, CDR1 is LNHDA and CDR2 SQIVND (reference sequence). Trimming took 3 bases from V and 2 from J; bases not matched to a gene: 3. The CDR3 is 17 residues long. The DNA for the CDR3 is TGTGCCAGTAGTATTCGGACTAGCGGGAGGACCTACAATGAGCAGTTCTTC. As protein: CASSIRTSGRTYNEQFF.

This clone appeared a single time. The gene calls are TRBV7-9 and TRBJ2-3, with D tentatively TRBD1 or TRBD2 (6 bases each). This CDR3 is built from 16 residues. CDR1 is SEHNR, CDR2 FQNEAQ, per germline (reference sequence). Trimming left V 3 bases short and J 3 bases short, with 16 bases between. The DNA for the CDR3 is TGTGCCAGCAGCTTTGGCGGAGGGGGTCGTACAGATACGCAGTATTTT. Its protein product is CASSFGGGGRTDTQYF. The full variable domain, rest sourced from reference TRBV7-9 and TRBJ2-3, is DTGVSQNPRHKITKRGQNVTFRCDPISEHNRLYWYRQTLGQGPEFLTYFQNEAQLEKSRLLSDRFSAERPKGSFSTLEIQRTEQGDSAMYLCASSFGGGGRTDTQYFGPGTRLTVL.

The chain has TRBV14 and TRBJ2-1, with D perhaps TRBD2 (5 bases). Germline V lookup: CDR1 SGHDN, CDR2 FVKESK. Trimming cost V 0 bases and J 4 bases, with 19 bases left between them. CDR3 length equals 18 residues. In DNA form, the CDR3 reads TGTGCCAGCAGCCAAGAATGGCGAGGGAGTTCTTTATACAATGAGCAGTTCTTC. Its protein is CASSQEWRGSSLYNEQFF.

J is TRBJ2-4 and V is TRBV28, with 7 bases lining up with TRBD2. Germline CDR1 MDHEN, CDR2 SYDVKM. The CDR3 spans 19 residues. The trim removed 3 bases at V and 1 base at J, leaving 15 bases unmatched. The CDR3 sequence is CASSFGPPAGRAAKNIQYF. The CDR3, as DNA: TGTGCCAGCAGTTTTGGCCCCCCGGCGGGGAGGGCCGCCAAAAACATTCAGTACTTC.

The V gene is TRBV5-6, the J gene TRBJ1-5; 11 positions agree with TRBD1. CDR1 and CDR2 from the germline V gene are SGHDT and YYEEEE. The CDR3 runs 16 residues. After removal of 4 bases from V and 8 bases from J, the junction contained 11 bases not matched to a gene. This chain's CDR3 is CASSGGQGVEIEPQHF. CDR3 bases: TGTGCCAGCAGCGGGGGACAGGGGGTAGAAATTGAGCCCCAGCATTTT.